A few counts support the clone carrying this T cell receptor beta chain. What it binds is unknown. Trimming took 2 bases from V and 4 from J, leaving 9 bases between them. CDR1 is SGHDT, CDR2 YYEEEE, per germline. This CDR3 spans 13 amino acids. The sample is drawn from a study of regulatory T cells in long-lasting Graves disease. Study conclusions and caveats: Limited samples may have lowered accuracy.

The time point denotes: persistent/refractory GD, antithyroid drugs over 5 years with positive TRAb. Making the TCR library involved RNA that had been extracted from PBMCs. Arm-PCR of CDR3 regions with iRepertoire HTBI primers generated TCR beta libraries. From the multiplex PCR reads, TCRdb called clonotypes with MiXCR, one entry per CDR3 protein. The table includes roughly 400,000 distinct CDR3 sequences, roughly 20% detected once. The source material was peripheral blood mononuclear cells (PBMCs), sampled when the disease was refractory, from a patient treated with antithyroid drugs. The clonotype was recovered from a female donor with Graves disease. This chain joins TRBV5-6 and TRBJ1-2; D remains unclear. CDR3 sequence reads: CASSLGRVYGYTF. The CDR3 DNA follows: TGTGCCAGCAGCTTAGGAAGGGTCTATGGCTACACCTTC.